This T cell receptor beta chain is drawn from a study of a mutant IDH1 vaccine in newly diagnosed glioma. Study-wide background: Most patients had received both radiotherapy and temozolomide, the prior options being radiotherapy, temozolomide, or both.

Profiling relied on immunoSEQ multiplex PCR, and the TCRdb table lists in-frame clones only, not all of them. The sample records over 30,000 clones, more than 70% being singletons. As to time point: baseline, week 1 (first vaccination visit). Treatment in this sample: pre-vaccination baseline after standard-of-care therapy. CDR3 length: 14 residues. V lost 1 base and J 6 bases, leaving 14 bases between the germline ends. From germline, CDR1 is SGHNT and CDR2 YYREEE (reference sequence). Material: peripheral blood mononuclear cells (PBMCs), obtained from a glioma patient treated with radiotherapy, temozolomide or both. The TCR was taken from a man between 45 and 60 years old with glioma. Some clones in this sample may be carry-over from other donors' samples. The V and J genes are TRBV5-4 and TRBJ2-7; D possibly matches TRBD1 or TRBD2 (6 bases each). The CDR3 protein is CASSLQGTSVEQYF. CDR3 bases: TGTGCCAGCAGCTTGCAGGGGACTTCGGTCGAGCAGTACTTC.